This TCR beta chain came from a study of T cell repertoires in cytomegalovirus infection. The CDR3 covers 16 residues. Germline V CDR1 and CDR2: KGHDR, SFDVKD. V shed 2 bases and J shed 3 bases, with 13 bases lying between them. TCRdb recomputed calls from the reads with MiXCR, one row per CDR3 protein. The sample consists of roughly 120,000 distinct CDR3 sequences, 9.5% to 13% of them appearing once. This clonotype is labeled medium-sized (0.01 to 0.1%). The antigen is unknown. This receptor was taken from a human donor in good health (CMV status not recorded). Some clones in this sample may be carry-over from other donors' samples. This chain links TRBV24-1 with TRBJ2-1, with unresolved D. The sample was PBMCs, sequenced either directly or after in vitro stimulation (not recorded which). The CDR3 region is CATSDSPPPIYNEQFF. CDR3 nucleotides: TGTGCCACCAGTGATTCCCCCCCCCCGATCTACAATGAGCAGTTCTTC.